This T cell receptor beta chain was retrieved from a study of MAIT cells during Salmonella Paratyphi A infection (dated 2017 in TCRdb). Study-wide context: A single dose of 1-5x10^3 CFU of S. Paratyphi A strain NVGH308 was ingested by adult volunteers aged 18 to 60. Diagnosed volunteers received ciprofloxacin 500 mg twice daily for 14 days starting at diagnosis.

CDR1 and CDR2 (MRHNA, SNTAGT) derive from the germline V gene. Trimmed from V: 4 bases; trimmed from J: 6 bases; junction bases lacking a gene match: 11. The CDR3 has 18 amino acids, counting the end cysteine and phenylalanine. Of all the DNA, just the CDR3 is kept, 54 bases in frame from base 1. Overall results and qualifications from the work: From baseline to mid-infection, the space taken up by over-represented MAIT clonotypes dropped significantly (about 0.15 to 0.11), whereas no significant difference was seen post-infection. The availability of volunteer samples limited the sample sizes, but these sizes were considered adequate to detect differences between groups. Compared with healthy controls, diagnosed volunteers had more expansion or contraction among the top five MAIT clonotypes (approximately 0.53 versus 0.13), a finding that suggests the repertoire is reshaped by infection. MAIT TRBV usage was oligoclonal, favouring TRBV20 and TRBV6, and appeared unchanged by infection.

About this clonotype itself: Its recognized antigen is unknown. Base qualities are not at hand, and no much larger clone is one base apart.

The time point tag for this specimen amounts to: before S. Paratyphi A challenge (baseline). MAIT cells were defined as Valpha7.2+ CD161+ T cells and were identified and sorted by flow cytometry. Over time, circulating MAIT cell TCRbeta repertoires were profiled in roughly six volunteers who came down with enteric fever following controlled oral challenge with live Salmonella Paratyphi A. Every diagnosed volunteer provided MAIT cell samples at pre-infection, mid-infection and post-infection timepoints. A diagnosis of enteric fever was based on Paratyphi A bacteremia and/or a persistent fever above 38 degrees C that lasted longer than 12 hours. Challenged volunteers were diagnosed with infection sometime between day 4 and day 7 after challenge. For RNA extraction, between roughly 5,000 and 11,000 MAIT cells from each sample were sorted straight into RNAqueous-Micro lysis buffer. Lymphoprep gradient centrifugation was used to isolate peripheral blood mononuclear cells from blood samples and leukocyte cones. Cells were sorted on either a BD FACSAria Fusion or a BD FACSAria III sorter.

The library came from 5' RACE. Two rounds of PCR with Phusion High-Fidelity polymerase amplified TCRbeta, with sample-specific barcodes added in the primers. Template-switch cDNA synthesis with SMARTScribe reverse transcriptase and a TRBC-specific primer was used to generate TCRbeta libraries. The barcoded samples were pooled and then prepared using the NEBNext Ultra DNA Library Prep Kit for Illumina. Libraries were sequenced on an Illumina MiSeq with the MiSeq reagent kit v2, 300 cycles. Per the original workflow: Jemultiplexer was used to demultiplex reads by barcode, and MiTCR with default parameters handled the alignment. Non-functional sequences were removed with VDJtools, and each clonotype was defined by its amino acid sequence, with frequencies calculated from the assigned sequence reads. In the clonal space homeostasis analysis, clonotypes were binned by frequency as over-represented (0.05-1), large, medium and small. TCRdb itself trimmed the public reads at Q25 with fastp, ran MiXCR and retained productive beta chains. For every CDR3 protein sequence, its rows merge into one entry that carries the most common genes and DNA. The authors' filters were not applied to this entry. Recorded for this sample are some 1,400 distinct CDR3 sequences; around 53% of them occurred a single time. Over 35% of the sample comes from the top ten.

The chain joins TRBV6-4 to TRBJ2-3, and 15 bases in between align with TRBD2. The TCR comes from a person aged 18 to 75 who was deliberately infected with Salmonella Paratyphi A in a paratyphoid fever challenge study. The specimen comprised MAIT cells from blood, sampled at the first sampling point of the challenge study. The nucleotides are TGTGCCAGCAGTGCTATAGCAGGGACTAGCGGGGGGTTGGATACGCAGTATTTT. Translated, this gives CASSAIAGTSGGLDTQYF.